The sequence of this TCR beta chain was determined in a study of technical replicates of blood from a few donors. The CDR3 is 12 residues long. CDR1 is MNHNS and CDR2 is SASEGT in the germline V gene. V lost 7 bases to trimming and J lost 8 bases; unmatched junction nucleotides: 0. The repertoire was sequenced with immunoSEQ multiplex PCR; TCRdb's copy has only in-frame clones and lacks some. The sample shows tens of thousands of clones, 85% to 95% of them seen only once. The source material was T cells isolated from PBMCs. The origin of this receptor is a human donor in good health. V usage is TRBV6-1 and J usage is TRBJ2-2; 11 positions agree with TRBD2. The CDR3 coding sequence is TGTGCCAGCACTAGCGGGAGGGGGGAGCTGTTTTTT. Translation: CASTSGRGELFF.